The 15 T cell receptor beta chains presented below share a single source sample, sequenced in a study of cytomegalovirus exposure and HLA in healthy donors. The study ran its PCR with 60 Vbeta and 13 Jbeta primers. Data came from immunoSEQ multiplex PCR; TCRdb stores just in-frame clones and leaves some out. The data contain roughly 150,000 clones, 66% of them singletons. The sequenced material came from PBMCs. The receptors derive from a human donor in good health.

The rearrangement uses TRBV9 and TRBJ1-2; 9 bases fit TRBD1. V was pared by 4 bases and J by 6 bases, with 13 bases of the junction left unmatched. This CDR3 has 16 amino acids. The germline V gene has CDR1 SGDLS and CDR2 YYNGEE. CDR3 DNA: TGTGCCAGCAGCTCCTCCCGGGACAGGGCAGTCGATGGCTACACCTTC. Its translation: CASSSSRDRAVDGYTF.

The chain employs TRBV7-8 and TRBJ2-7, with 7 bases lining up with TRBD2. V gave up 2 bases and J gave up 2 bases; unmatched junction bases: 6. The CDR3 runs 15 residues. Germline CDR1 reads SGHVS; CDR2 reads FQNEAQ. The CDR3 loop is CASSLRAGNPYEQYF. The CDR3 nucleotides read TGTGCCAGCAGCTTACGAGCGGGAAACCCCTACGAGCAGTACTTC.

This clone was seen only a few times. The chain recombines TRBV19 with TRBJ1-5; 7 bases are a match to TRBD1. V lost 3 bases and J lost 2; bases outside the gene matches: 7. Germline CDR1 and CDR2: LNHDA and SQIVND (reference sequence). The length of the CDR3 is 16 residues. In DNA form, the CDR3 reads TGTGCCAGTAGTATTTCCCGGGGGACAGGCAATCAGCCCCAGCATTTT. Translation gives CASSISRGTGNQPQHF.

The chain is built from TRBV29-1 and TRBJ2-3; possible D gene TRBD1, 6 bases. This CDR3 region has 14 residues. Germline-derived CDR1 and CDR2 are SQVTM and ANQGSEA. Trimming removed 7 bases from V and 2 bases from J, with 16 bases in between. As DNA, the CDR3 is TGCAGCGGGGCGAGGGGGAGCGACACAGATACGCAGTATTTT. The encoded protein is CSGARGSDTDTQYF.

The J gene is TRBJ2-7, the V gene TRBV5-4; 7 nucleotides match TRBD1. Per germline, CDR1 SGHNT and CDR2 YYREEE (reference sequence). The CDR3 extends over 14 amino acids. V shed 4 bases and J 1 base; nucleotides not matched to a gene: 5. The CDR3 DNA sequence: TGTGCCAGCAGCACAGGGACAGATTCCTACGAGCAGTACTTC. This codes for CASSTGTDSYEQYF. Using reference TRBV5-4 and TRBJ2-7 for the parts outside the CDR3, the full variable domain is ETGVTQSPTHLIKTRGQQVTLRCSSQSGHNTVSWYQQALGQGPQFIFQYYREEENGRGNFPPRFSGLQFPNYSSELNVNALELDDSALYLCASSTGTDSYEQYFGPGTRLTVT.

V and J are TRBV27 and TRBJ2-5, with D possibly matching TRBD2 (6 bases). CDR1 is MNHEY, CDR2 SMNVEV, per germline (reference sequence). The CDR3 sequence is 17 residues long. Trimming took 6 bases from V and 4 from J, leaving 24 bases between them. Written as DNA, the CDR3 is TGTGCCAGCAGACGAGATGGACTTCGACGGGAGCGAGAGACCCAGTACTTC. Translating it yields CASRRDGLRRERETQYF.

This clone appeared a few times. The rearrangement uses TRBV7-6 and TRBJ2-1; the match to TRBD2 covers 13 bases. The germline V gene encodes CDR1 SGHVS and CDR2 FNYEAQ. V was clipped by 1 base and J by 3 bases; unmatched bases: 0. This CDR3 comprises 16 residues. The CDR3 spells CASSLGTSGSYNEQFF. The CDR3 DNA is TGTGCCAGCAGCTTAGGGACTAGCGGGAGCTACAATGAGCAGTTCTTC.

The rearrangement links TRBV10-3 to TRBJ2-7; maybe TRBD2 (5 bases). The CDR3 length is 13 residues. Germline CDR1 and CDR2: ENHRY and SYGVKD. V was shortened by 6 bases and J by 5 bases, with 14 bases between the two germline ends. For the CDR3, the DNA is TGTGCCATCAGAAGACGGACTCGGGACGAGCAGTACTTC. Its translation is CAIRRRTRDEQYF.

This clone was counted once. The rearrangement uses TRBV7-8 and TRBJ2-7; D is possibly TRBD2 (6 bases). CDR1 and CDR2 from the germline V gene are SGHVS and FQNEAQ. The CDR3 has 15 amino acids. Trimming left V 6 bases short and J 6 bases short, with 21 bases between. The DNA for the CDR3 is TGTGCCAGCAGACCCTCGGGGGAGGTTAGGTCCGAGCAGTACTTC. Amino acid sequence: CASRPSGEVRSEQYF.

The chain links TRBV14 to TRBJ2-5; D is uncertain. The V end was cut by 4 bases, the J end by 0 bases, with 6 bases between. This CDR3 comprises 13 residues. Looked up from germline, CDR1 is SGHDN and CDR2 is FVKESK. CDR3 bases: TGTGCCAGCAGCCTTTCCTACCAAGAGACCCAGTACTTC. Its protein is CASSLSYQETQYF.

The CDR3 DNA sequence: TGTGCCAGCAGCAAGACTCTTAGCACAGATACGCAGTATTTT. The encoded protein is CASSKTLSTDTQYF. The chain links TRBV27 to TRBJ2-3; no reliable D call. The CDR3 totals 14 residues. Trimming pared 6 bases from V and 0 bases from J, leaving 10 bases between. Germline assignment: CDR1 MNHEY and CDR2 SMNVEV (reference sequence).

The gene calls are TRBV6-5 and TRBJ1-1; TRBD1 is a possible D gene (6 bases). CDR1 is MNHEY and CDR2 is SVGAGI in the germline V gene. V lost 2 bases and J lost 3, with 16 bases in between. The CDR3 is 16 residues long. The CDR3 bases are TGTGCCAGCAGTTACGGGCCAGGGGTGTCGGACACTGAAGCTTTCTTT. It encodes CASSYGPGVSDTEAFF.

The table lists this clone with a few counts. The chain uses TRBV2 and TRBJ2-7; maybe TRBD2 (5 bases). Germline V gives CDR1 SNHLY, CDR2 FYNNEI. The V and J ends lost 7 bases and 3 bases respectively, with 13 bases between them. This CDR3 spans 13 amino acids. CDR3 sequence (DNA): TGTGCCAGCATGGAAACTAGGGACTACGAGCAGTACTTC. Protein: CASMETRDYEQYF.

This clone came up a few times. This rearrangement joins TRBV29-1 to TRBJ2-1; 14 nucleotides match TRBD2. There are 15 residues in the CDR3. Germline V gene data show CDR1 as SQVTM and CDR2 as ANQGSEA. Trimming removed 0 bases from V and 8 bases from J; junction bases left unmatched: 3. The CDR3 here is CSVEDRLAGGDEQFF. Written as DNA, the CDR3 is TGCAGCGTTGAAGATCGACTAGCGGGAGGGGATGAGCAGTTCTTC.

The chain uses TRBV9 and TRBJ2-1; perhaps TRBD2 as D (5 bases). The CDR3 extends over 16 amino acids. Germline CDR1 and CDR2: SGDLS and YYNGEE. Trimming took off 0 bases at V and 0 bases at J, with 10 bases between the two ends. The CDR3 DNA reads as TGTGCCAGCAGCGTAGAAACGGGGAGCTCCTACAATGAGCAGTTCTTC. Translating gives CASSVETGSSYNEQFF.